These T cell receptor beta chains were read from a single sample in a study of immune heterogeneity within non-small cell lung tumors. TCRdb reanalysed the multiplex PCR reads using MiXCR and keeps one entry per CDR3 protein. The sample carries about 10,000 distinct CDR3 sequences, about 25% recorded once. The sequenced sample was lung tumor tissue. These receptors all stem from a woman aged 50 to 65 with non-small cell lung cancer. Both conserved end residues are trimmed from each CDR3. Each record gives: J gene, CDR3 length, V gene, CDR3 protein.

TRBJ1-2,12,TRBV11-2,ASSLSRGTYGYT
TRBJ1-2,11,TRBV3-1,ASSMGQGHGYT
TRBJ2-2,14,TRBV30,AWSSGGAGKTGELF
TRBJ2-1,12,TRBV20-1,SARKDRLYNEQF
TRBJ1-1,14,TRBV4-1,ASSRTLGTVYTEAF
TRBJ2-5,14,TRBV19,ASSMGSGPEAETQY
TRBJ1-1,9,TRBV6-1,ASLTESRAF
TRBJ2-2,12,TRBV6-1,ASIPQTNTGELF
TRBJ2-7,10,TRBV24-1,ATSGNGHEQY
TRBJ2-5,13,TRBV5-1,ASSLGGNFQETQY
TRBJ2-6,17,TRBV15,ATSRPYWDSPSGANVLT
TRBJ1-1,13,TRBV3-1,ASSQGDQRNTEAF
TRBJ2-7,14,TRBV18,ASSPPVGGAGDEQY
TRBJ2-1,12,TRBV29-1,SVVAWGQNNEQF
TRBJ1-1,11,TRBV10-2,ASRAQGSTEAF
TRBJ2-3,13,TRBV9,ASSDRLEGTDTQY
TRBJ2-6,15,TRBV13,ASSLAPGRPGANVLT
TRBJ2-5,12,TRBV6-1,ASRPASGKETQY
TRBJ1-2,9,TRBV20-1,STQGLGRYT
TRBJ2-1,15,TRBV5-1,ASSELRQGSSYNEQF
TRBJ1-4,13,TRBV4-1,ASSPNLATNEKLF
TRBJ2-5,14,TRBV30,AWDRLAGVGQETQY
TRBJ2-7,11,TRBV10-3,AINPGQGHEQY
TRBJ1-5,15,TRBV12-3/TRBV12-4,ASSSASGSGDNQPQH
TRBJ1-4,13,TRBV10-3,AISESIGVNEKLF
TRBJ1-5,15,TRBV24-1,ATRGRNEETSNQPQH
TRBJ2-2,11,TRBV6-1,ASRSTGAGELF
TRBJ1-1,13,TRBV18,ASSLRDSRNTEAF
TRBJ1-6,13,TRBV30,AWSWWDRVNSPLH
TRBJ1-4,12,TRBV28,ASRLGLTNEKLF
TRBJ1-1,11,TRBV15,ATSSQSNTEAF
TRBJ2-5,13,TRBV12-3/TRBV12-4,ASRTGGTSGETQY
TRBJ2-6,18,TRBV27,ASSFTLYLGRPSGANVLT
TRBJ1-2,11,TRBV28,ASSTGTIKRYT
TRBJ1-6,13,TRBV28,ASGGGQGNNSPLH
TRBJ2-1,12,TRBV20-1,SALPSSGSPEQF
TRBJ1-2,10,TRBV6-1,ASSGRNYGYT
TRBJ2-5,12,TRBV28,ASTPTEFQETQY
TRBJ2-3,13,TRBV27,ASSPGQVPGDTQY
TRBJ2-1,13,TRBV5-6,ASSLTGTLVNEQF
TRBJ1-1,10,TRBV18,ASSKEWDEAF
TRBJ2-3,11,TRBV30,ASSYSWADTQY
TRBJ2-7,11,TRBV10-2,ASRSSGSSEQY
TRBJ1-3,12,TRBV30,ACRGGTLGNTIY
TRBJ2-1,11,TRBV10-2,ASSNPKVAEQF
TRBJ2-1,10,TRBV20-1,SATRRYNEQF
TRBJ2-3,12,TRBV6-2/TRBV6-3,ASRGLAARDTQY
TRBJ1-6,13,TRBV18,ASSPGTGASGPLH
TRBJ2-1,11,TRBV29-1,SVGRGTEDEQF
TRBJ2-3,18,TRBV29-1,SVEFPTSGSGIGGTDTQY
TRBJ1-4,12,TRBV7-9,ASSATGTGEKLF
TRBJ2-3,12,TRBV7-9,ASSLTTGTDTQY
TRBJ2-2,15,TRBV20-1,SARDPLFAVPTGELF
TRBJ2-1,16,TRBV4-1,ASSQDSTSGRAYNEQF
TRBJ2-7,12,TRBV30,AGTSRLAGYEQY
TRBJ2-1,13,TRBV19,ASSPSKAGGLEQF
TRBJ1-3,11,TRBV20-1,SAWTGDGNTIY